This T cell receptor (beta chain) stems from a study of identical twins. Everyone who donated was a healthy Caucasian. The germline V gene has CDR1 MDHEN and CDR2 SYDVKM. J gave up 2 bases and V 6 bases, and 13 bases lay outside the gene matches. The CDR3 totals 17 residues. This clonotype was observed at least ten times. Antigen: not known. General observations from the study: Diverse VJ usage suggested most zero-insertion clonotypes were not invariant T cells. Insertion counts were lower in abundant cord blood beta clonotypes, a trend that memory repertoires did not show. Where out-of-frame alpha sequences were twin-shared, they showed excess low generation probability.

TCRdb re-called the 5' RACE reads with MiXCR, one entry per CDR3 protein. The sample comprises around 140,000 distinct CDR3 sequences, roughly 3.5% of which are singletons, and 7.5% to 8.5% rests with the top ten. Sequencing was done on a sample of memory T cells sorted from blood. This TCR was sampled from a man between 18 and 35 years old in good health. V and J are TRBV28 and TRBJ2-5; 9 nucleotides align to TRBD2. The DNA of the CDR3 is TGTGCCAGCAGGCAAGGGGGTGCGGGAGGGCTTCAAGAGACCCAGTACTTC. Protein sequence: CASRQGGAGGLQETQYF.